The clone carrying this T cell receptor beta chain appeared a single time. Its matching antigen is unknown. Per the germline V gene, CDR1 is SGHDN and CDR2 is FVKESK. V dropped 4 bases and J dropped 0; count of bases not matched to a gene: 9. CDR3 length equals 17 residues. The source of the sample is a study of OX40 agonist ivuxolimab in advanced cancers. About the study: Ivuxolimab, an agonistic anti-OX40 (CD134) antibody, was given to patients. Findings and limits, study-wide: Antigen targets of the expanded peripheral T cells went undetermined. Both blood CD4+ and CD8+ T cells showed clonal growth by week 6 at 0.1 to 3.0 mg/kg.

Produced via immunoSEQ multiplex PCR; TCRdb's table is partial and in-frame only. The data contain tens of thousands of clones, about 93% of them seen just once; the ten biggest clones take up 18%. The clonotype originates from an adult with an advanced solid tumor such as melanoma, head and neck, liver or kidney cancer. The rearrangement joins TRBV14 to TRBJ2-4, with 7 bases lining up with TRBD1. The sequenced sample was CD4+ or CD8+ T cells sorted from blood, obtained in a trial of the OX40 agonist ivuxolimab. This chain's CDR3 is CASSLDRDSLAKNIQYF. The CDR3, as DNA: TGTGCCAGCAGCCTAGACAGGGATTCTTTAGCCAAAAACATTCAGTACTTC.